Each of the 30 T cell receptor beta chains below was sequenced from the same sample in a study of blood T cell repertoires in COVID-19. The data were produced by immunoSEQ multiplex PCR, yet TCRdb's version contains in-frame clones alone and is incomplete. The sample lists tens of thousands of clones, around 85% occurring once. The material sequenced was peripheral blood. The source of these receptors is a woman in her sixties with acute or convalescent COVID-19.

V is TRBV2 and J is TRBJ2-2, with 13 bases aligning to TRBD2. This CDR3 is built from 15 residues. V lost 6 bases and J lost 4; bases outside the gene matches: 2. Germline CDR1 reads SNHLY; CDR2 reads FYNNEI. The CDR3, as DNA: TGTGCCAGCAGAAGACTAGCGGGGGGCACCGGGGAGCTGTTTTTT. Residues: CASRRLAGGTGELFF.

This clone came up once. The rearrangement uses TRBV28 and TRBJ1-4; 9 bases match TRBD1. This CDR3 has 13 amino acids. Per germline, CDR1 MDHEN and CDR2 SYDVKM. Trimming at V came to 9 bases and at J to 6 bases, leaving 5 bases not matched to a gene. Written as DNA, the CDR3 is TGTGCCAGTCAGACAGGGGGAGATGAAAAACTGTTTTTT. It is translated as CASQTGGDEKLFF.

The rearrangement links TRBV4-1 to TRBJ1-2; the D gene is possibly TRBD1 (6 bases). The germline CDR1 and CDR2 sequences are MGHRA and YSYEKL. V lost 0 bases and J 5 bases, leaving 7 bases between the germline ends. CDR3 size: 13 residues. The CDR3 loop reads CASSQETGYGYTF. The CDR3 coding sequence is TGCGCCAGCAGCCAAGAAACAGGGTATGGCTACACCTTC.

The gene calls are TRBV19 and TRBJ2-5; 9 bases map to TRBD2. V was clipped by 7 bases and J by 5 bases; unmatched bases: 8. Per germline, CDR1 LNHDA and CDR2 SQIVND (reference sequence). This CDR3 has 14 amino acids. Here the CDR3 reads CASNSGSTGETQYF. DNA for the CDR3: TGTGCCAGTAATAGCGGGAGCACCGGGGAGACCCAGTACTTC.

This clone has a handful of counts. The V and J genes are TRBV11-2 and TRBJ1-1; 8 bases match TRBD1. The germline gives CDR1 SGHAT, CDR2 FQNNGV. The V segment lost 0 bases and the J segment 0 bases; nucleotides outside the gene matches: 0. The CDR3 is 15 amino acids. The CDR3: CASSLEGQVNTEAFF. The CDR3 bases are TGTGCCAGCAGCTTAGAGGGACAGGTGAACACTGAAGCTTTCTTT. The variable domain in full, with the rest retrieved from reference TRBV11-2 and TRBJ1-1, is EAGVAQSPRYKIIEKRQSVAFWCNPISGHATLYWYQQILGQGPKLLIQFQNNGVVDDSQLPKDRFSAERLKGVDSTLKIQPAKLEDSAVYLCASSLEGQVNTEAFFGQGTRLTVV.

J is TRBJ1-1 and V is TRBV3-1 (or the pseudogene TRBV3-2), with 8 bases lining up with TRBD1. CDR1 is LGHDT and CDR2 is YNNKEL in the germline V gene (reference sequence). The CDR3 contains 16 residues. J was trimmed by 0 bases and V by 4 bases; bases with no gene match: 7. DNA of the CDR3: TGTGCCAGCAGCCGTCACATGGACAGGGTGAACACTGAAGCTTTCTTT. It translates to CASSRHMDRVNTEAFF.

The V gene is TRBV3-1 (or the pseudogene TRBV3-2), the J gene TRBJ1-5, with D perhaps TRBD1 (6 bases). Germline-derived CDR1 and CDR2 are LGHDT and YNNKEL (reference sequence). Trimming shortened V by 2 bases and J by 5 bases, and 7 bases separated the two germline ends. The CDR3 extends over 13 amino acids. CDR3: CASSQSGDQPQHF. In DNA, the CDR3 is TGTGCCAGCAGCCAATCAGGGGATCAGCCCCAGCATTTT.

The sample holds one count of this clone. The gene calls are TRBV7-9 and TRBJ2-1, with D possibly being TRBD1 (6 bases). Germline V gives CDR1 SEHNR, CDR2 FQNEAQ (reference sequence). The germline V and J ends were trimmed by 7 bases and 7 bases, with 17 bases remaining between them. CDR3 length: 14 residues. DNA for the CDR3: TGTGCCAGCACCCTACAGACAGGCTTAAATGAGCAGTTCTTC. As protein: CASTLQTGLNEQFF. Based on the CDR3 plus reference TRBV7-9 and TRBJ2-1, the full variable domain is DTGVSQNPRHKITKRGQNVTFRCDPISEHNRLYWYRQTLGQGPEFLTYFQNEAQLEKSRLLSDRFSAERPKGSFSTLEIQRTEQGDSAMYLCASTLQTGLNEQFFGPGTRLTVL.

Of note for this clone: In the same sample, other DNA sequences code for this CDR3. This chain uses TRBV4-2 with TRBJ1-1, with D uncertain. The germline V and J ends were trimmed by 0 bases and 4 bases, with 12 bases remaining between them. The length of the CDR3 is 15 residues. Germline assignment: CDR1 LGHNA and CDR2 YNFKEQ. CDR3 amino acids: CASSQDPGIGTEAFF. The CDR3, as DNA: TGTGCCAGCAGCCAAGATCCGGGGATCGGCACTGAAGCTTTCTTT.

The J gene is TRBJ2-3, the V gene TRBV6-5, with D possibly TRBD2 on 6 matching bases. The CDR3 contains 15 residues. Trimming removed 4 bases from V and 4 bases from J, with 15 bases in between. Germline V gene sequence: CDR1 MNHEY, CDR2 SVGAGI. The CDR3 loop is CASSSRTIAADTQYF. For the CDR3, the DNA is TGTGCCAGCAGTTCCCGGACTATCGCCGCAGATACGCAGTATTTT.

V usage is TRBV3-1 (or the pseudogene TRBV3-2) and J usage is TRBJ1-5; D is possibly TRBD1 (5 bases). Looked up from germline, CDR1 is LGHDT and CDR2 is YNNKEL (reference sequence). The V gene lost 4 bases and the J gene lost 3 bases, with 10 bases spanning the gap. This CDR3 is 14 amino acids long. The CDR3 loop is CASSRGRANQPQHF. The CDR3, as DNA: TGTGCCAGCAGCCGCGGCAGGGCCAATCAGCCCCAGCATTTT.

V and J are TRBV7-2 and TRBJ2-1; tentatively, D is TRBD1 (6 bases). V gave up 2 bases and J gave up 4 bases, with 15 bases separating them. The CDR3 spans 16 residues. Germline lookup yields CDR1 SGHTA and CDR2 FQGNSA. The CDR3 nucleotides read TGTGCCAGCAGCTTAAATCCCACTAGGGGGTACAATGAGCAGTTCTTC. Protein sequence: CASSLNPTRGYNEQFF.

The gene calls are TRBV21-1 and TRBJ1-1. TRBV21-1 is labeled a pseudogene. The CDR3 has 13 amino acids. The CDR3 here is CASSKFSNTEAFF. CDR3 DNA sequence: TGTGCCAGCAGCAAATTTAGCAACACTGAAGCTTTCTTT.

The gene calls are TRBV19 and TRBJ2-6; weak D call: TRBD2 (6 bases). The V gene lost 7 bases and the J gene lost 0 bases, with 16 bases spanning the gap. From germline, CDR1 is LNHDA and CDR2 SQIVND (reference sequence). CDR3 length: 17 amino acids. CDR3 in amino acids: CASTYPRGSSGANVLTF. Written as DNA, the CDR3 is TGTGCCAGTACTTATCCGCGGGGTAGCTCTGGGGCCAACGTCCTGACTTTC.

The J gene is TRBJ1-4, the V gene TRBV3-1 (or the pseudogene TRBV3-2), with D tentatively TRBD1 (6 bases). CDR1 is LGHDT, CDR2 YNNKEL, per germline (reference sequence). The CDR3 loop spans 15 amino acids. V was cut by 1 base and J by 5 bases, with 11 bases left in between. The CDR3 spells CASSQGGQGNEKLFF. The CDR3 coding sequence is TGTGCCAGCAGCCAAGGTGGCCAGGGGAATGAAAAACTGTTTTTT.

The V call is TRBV5-1, the J call TRBJ1-1, with TRBD1 as a possible D gene (6 bases). Germline loops: CDR1 SGHRS, CDR2 YFSETQ. Trimming shortened V by 0 bases and J by 8 bases, and 17 bases separated the two germline ends. The CDR3 consists of 15 residues. CDR3 residues: CASSLVSGAGTEAFF. The DNA of the CDR3 is TGCGCCAGCAGCTTGGTTTCAGGAGCCGGGACAGAAGCTTTCTTT.

CDR3 loop: CASRRTGSYNSPLHF. CDR3 coding DNA: TGTGCCAGCAGACGGACAGGATCCTATAATTCACCCCTCCACTTT. The chain uses TRBV2 and TRBJ1-6; 7 nucleotides align to TRBD1. Looked up from germline, CDR1 is SNHLY and CDR2 is FYNNEI. CDR3 length: 15 amino acids. Trimming cost V 6 bases and J 1 base; bases outside gene matches: 3.

This clone was counted at least ten times. This rearrangement joins TRBV2 to TRBJ2-2, with TRBD1 as a possible D gene (6 bases). Trimming took off 7 bases at V and 9 bases at J, with 21 bases between the two ends. The length of the CDR3 is 15 residues. CDR1 is SNHLY, CDR2 FYNNEI, per germline. The CDR3 here is CASTLESGDNRELFF. For the CDR3, the DNA is TGTGCCAGCACCTTAGAGTCCGGGGACAATAGGGAGCTGTTTTTT.

The J gene is TRBJ2-3, the V gene TRBV5-5, with 11 bases that match TRBD2. V shed 0 bases and J 6 bases; nucleotides not matched to a gene: 12. The germline V gene encodes CDR1 SGHKS and CDR2 YYEKEE (reference sequence). The CDR3 consists of 18 residues. The CDR3 DNA follows: TGTGCCAGCAGCTTGGCAGCAGTACTAGCGGGAGCCGTTGATACGCAGTATTTT. This gives the protein CASSLAAVLAGAVDTQYF. The variable domain in full, with the rest retrieved from reference TRBV5-5 and TRBJ2-3, is DAGVTQSPTHLIKTRGQQVTLRCSPISGHKSVSWYQQVLGQGPQFIFQYYEKEERGRGNFPDRFSARQFPNYSSELNVNALLLGDSALYLCASSLAAVLAGAVDTQYFGPGTRLTVL.

V gene TRBV27 combines with J gene TRBJ2-1; 7 bases fit TRBD1. The CDR3 has 16 residues. The germline V gene encodes CDR1 MNHEY and CDR2 SMNVEV (reference sequence). J was trimmed by 6 bases and V by 1 base; bases with no gene match: 9. As DNA, the CDR3 is TGTGCCAGCAGTTTATTAAGACAGGGAAGTGGCAATGAGCAGTTCTTC. This encodes CASSLLRQGSGNEQFF.

This clone was detected only a few times. The chain has TRBV6-6 and TRBJ1-6; TRBD1 might be the D (5 bases). Trimming shortened V by 6 bases and J by 6 bases, and 9 bases separated the two germline ends. The CDR3 is 13 residues long. Germline lookup yields CDR1 MNHNY and CDR2 SVGAGI (reference sequence). The CDR3 DNA reads TGTGCCAGCAGGCAGGGCTCTAATTCACCCCTCCACTTT. It yields the protein CASRQGSNSPLHF.

The V call is TRBV3-1 (or the pseudogene TRBV3-2), the J call TRBJ1-1, with TRBD1 identical over 10 bases. The CDR3 runs to 15 residues. Trimming removed 8 bases from V and 3 bases from J; junction bases left unmatched: 9. CDR1 is LGHDT and CDR2 is YNNKEL in the germline V gene (reference sequence). The CDR3 sequence: CASVGTGVGDTEAFF. CDR3 DNA: TGTGCCAGCGTAGGGACAGGGGTTGGCGACACTGAAGCTTTCTTT.

CDR3 amino acids: CAWSVLRGAQPQHF. CDR3 nucleotide sequence: TGTGCCTGGAGTGTACTTCGGGGGGCTCAGCCCCAGCATTTT. V is TRBV30 and J is TRBJ1-5; D is possibly TRBD1 (6 bases). Germline loops: CDR1 GTSNPN, CDR2 SVGIG (reference sequence). The CDR3 length is 14 residues. Trimming pared 0 bases from V and 6 bases from J, leaving 12 bases between.

The chain uses TRBV7-9 and TRBJ2-3; D call uncertain. CDR1 and CDR2 from the germline V gene are SEHNR and FQNEAQ (reference sequence). This CDR3 region has 11 residues. V dropped 8 bases and J dropped 0 bases, with 3 bases sitting between them. The DNA for the CDR3 is TGTGCCAGCTCTAGCACAGATACGCAGTATTTT. Protein product: CASSSTDTQYF.

This clone was counted only a few times. The chain uses TRBV7-2 and TRBJ1-5; 8 bases agree with TRBD1. The CDR3 sequence is 19 residues long. Germline V gene lookup returns CDR1 SGHTA and CDR2 FQGNSA. The trim removed 2 bases at V and 4 bases at J, leaving 16 bases unmatched. The CDR3 DNA reads TGTGCCAGCAGCTTACAACCCCCCCGACTCGACAGGGGTAATCAGCCCCAGCATTTT. Encoded protein: CASSLQPPRLDRGNQPQHF.

This clone has only one observation. This chain connects TRBV27 to TRBJ2-5; 7 bases map to TRBD1. The CDR3 has 13 residues. Germline assignment: CDR1 MNHEY and CDR2 SMNVEV (reference sequence). Trimming at V came to 6 bases and at J to 7 bases, leaving 8 bases not matched to a gene. The CDR3 DNA reads TGTGCCAGCAGAGGGGGCCCCCGAGGGACCCAGTACTTC. Amino acid sequence: CASRGGPRGTQYF.

The chain is built from TRBV6-2 or TRBV6-3 and TRBJ1-1, with 7 bases fitting TRBD1. CDR1 is MNHEY and CDR2 is SVGEGT in the germline V gene. The trim removed 4 bases at V and 6 bases at J, leaving 11 bases unmatched. The CDR3 totals 15 residues. CDR3 coding DNA: TGTGCCAGCAGTTTTCAGACAGGGAGGAGTGCTGAAGCTTTCTTT. Residues: CASSFQTGRSAEAFF.

This clone was picked up one time. This chain connects TRBV7-8 to TRBJ1-5; 8 positions match TRBD1. The CDR3 length is 17 residues. V shed 5 bases, J shed 0 bases, and the junction held 9 bases outside the gene matches. From germline, CDR1 is SGHVS and CDR2 FQNEAQ. The CDR3 sequence: CASSLGTGAYSNQPQHF. In DNA, the CDR3 is TGTGCCAGCAGCCTCGGGACAGGAGCTTATAGCAATCAGCCCCAGCATTTT.

This chain joins TRBV9 and TRBJ2-5, with D perhaps matching TRBD2 (6 bases). The CDR3 spans 16 residues. Germline assignment: CDR1 SGDLS and CDR2 YYNGEE. Trimming shortened V by 4 bases and J by 5 bases, and 21 bases separated the two germline ends. The CDR3 protein is CASSPLQGSGEETQYF. CDR3 in DNA: TGTGCCAGCAGCCCCCTTCAGGGTAGCGGCGAGGAGACCCAGTACTTC.

The chain recombines TRBV7-9 with TRBJ2-5; the match to TRBD2 covers 12 bases. This CDR3 is 16 amino acids long. Looked up from germline, CDR1 is SEHNR and CDR2 is FQNEAQ (reference sequence). After removal of 5 bases from V and 4 bases from J, the junction contained 8 bases not matched to a gene. CDR3 amino acids: CASSPGLAGTGETQYF. CDR3 DNA: TGTGCCAGCAGCCCCGGACTAGCGGGAACGGGAGAGACCCAGTACTTC.